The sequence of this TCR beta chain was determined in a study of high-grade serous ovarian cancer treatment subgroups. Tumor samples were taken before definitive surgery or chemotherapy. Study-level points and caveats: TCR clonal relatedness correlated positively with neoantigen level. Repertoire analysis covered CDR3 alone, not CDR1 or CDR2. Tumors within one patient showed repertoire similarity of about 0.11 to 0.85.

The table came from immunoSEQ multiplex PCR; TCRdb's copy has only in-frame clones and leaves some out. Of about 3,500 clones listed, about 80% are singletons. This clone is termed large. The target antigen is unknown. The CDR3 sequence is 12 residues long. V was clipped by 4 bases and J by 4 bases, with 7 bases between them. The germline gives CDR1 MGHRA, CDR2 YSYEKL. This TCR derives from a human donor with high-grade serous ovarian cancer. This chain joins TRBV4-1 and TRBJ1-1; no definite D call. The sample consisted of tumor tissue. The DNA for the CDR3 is TGCGCCAGCAGCCGGACGGGCACTGAAGCTTTCTTT. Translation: CASSRTGTEAFF.